This TCR beta chain was captured in a study of blood T cell repertoires in COVID-19. At the level of the study: COVID-19 samples from acute and convalescent phases originated in the United States, Italy and Spain.

Per the study methods: Reference gene primer amplification in the assay estimated nucleated cell counts. The protocol was immunoSEQ multiplex PCR, while the TCRdb copy is restricted to in-frame clones and leaves out a portion. The DNA gave D and trimming, while V, J and clone size come from that table. The table includes over 150,000 clones, 70% to 90% detected once. The CDR3 is made up of 12 amino acids. Trimming left V 8 bases short and J 0 bases short, with 7 bases between. Germline-derived CDR1 and CDR2 are SGHAT and FQNNGV. The sample taken for sequencing was peripheral blood. The receptor's source is a man aged 18 to 35 who had recovered from COVID-19. The rearrangement joins TRBV11-2 to TRBJ1-2; no reliable D call. The CDR3 reads CASGGSNYGYTF. The CDR3 DNA follows: TGTGCCAGCGGAGGGTCTAACTATGGCTACACCTTC.